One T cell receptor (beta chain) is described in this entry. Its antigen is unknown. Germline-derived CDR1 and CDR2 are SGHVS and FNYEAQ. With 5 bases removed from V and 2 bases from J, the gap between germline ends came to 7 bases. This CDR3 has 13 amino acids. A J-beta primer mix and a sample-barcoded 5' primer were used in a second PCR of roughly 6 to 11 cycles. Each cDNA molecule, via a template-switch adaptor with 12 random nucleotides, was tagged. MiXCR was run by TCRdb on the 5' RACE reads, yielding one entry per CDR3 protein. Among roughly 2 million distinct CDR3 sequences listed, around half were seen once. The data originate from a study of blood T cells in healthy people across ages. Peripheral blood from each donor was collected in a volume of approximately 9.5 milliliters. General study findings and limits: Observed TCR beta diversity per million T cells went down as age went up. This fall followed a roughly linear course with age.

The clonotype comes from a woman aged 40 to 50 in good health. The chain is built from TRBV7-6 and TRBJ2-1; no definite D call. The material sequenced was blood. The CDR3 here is CASSPQPYNEQFF. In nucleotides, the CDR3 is TGTGCCAGCAGCCCACAACCCTACAATGAGCAGTTCTTC. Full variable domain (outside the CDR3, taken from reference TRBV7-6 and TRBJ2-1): GAGVSQSPRYKVTKRGQDVALRCDPISGHVSLYWYRQALGQGPEFLTYFNYEAQQDKSGLPNDRFSAERPEGSISTLTIQRTEQRDSAMYRCASSPQPYNEQFFGPGTRLTVL.